The 6 T cell receptor beta chains in this list originate from one sample, sequenced in a study of shared clonotypes between healthy human individuals. Assay: immunoSEQ multiplex PCR; the TCRdb copy retains only in-frame clones and omits some. The sample lists about 2.3 million clones, about nine tenths occurring once. Specimen: naive CD4+ T cells from PBMCs. As for subset: CD45RA+ positively selected. These receptors were collected from a young man in good health. Some clones in this sample may be carry-over from other donors' samples.

This clone has only one observation. The chain is built from TRBV19 and TRBJ2-1, with TRBD2 identical over 10 bases. The V and J ends lost 5 bases and 4 bases, in that order; junction bases with no gene match: 5. CDR3 size: 15 residues. CDR1 LNHDA and CDR2 SQIVND come from the germline V gene (reference sequence). The CDR3 DNA reads as TGTGCCAGTAGTCAACTTAGCGGGGGGTACAATGAGCAGTTCTTC. This encodes CASSQLSGGYNEQFF. Using reference TRBV19 and TRBJ2-1 for the parts outside the CDR3, the full variable domain is DGGITQSPKYLFRKEGQNVTLSCEQNLNHDAMYWYRQDPGQGLRLIYYSQIVNDFQKGDIAEGYSVSREKKESFPLTVTSAQKNPTAFYLCASSQLSGGYNEQFFGPGTRLTVL.

Concerning this clone itself: The same CDR3 arises from other DNA sequences in this sample as well. The V gene is TRBV18, the J gene TRBJ2-1, with no clear D. Germline V gene sequence: CDR1 KGHSH, CDR2 LQKENI. The CDR3 spans 13 residues. V was pared by 3 bases and J by 5 bases, with 8 bases between. CDR3: CASSPGLDNEQFF. The DNA for the CDR3 is TGTGCCAGCTCACCGGGTCTTGACAATGAGCAGTTCTTC. Complete variable domain (other parts from reference TRBV18 and TRBJ2-1): NAGVMQNPRHLVRRRGQEARLRCSPMKGHSHVYWYRQLPEEGLKFMVYLQKENIIDESGMPKERFSAEFPKEGPSILRIQQVVRGDSAAYFCASSPGLDNEQFFGPGTRLTVL.

The J gene is TRBJ2-5, the V gene TRBV7-2; 9 bases are shared with TRBD2. Germline lookup yields CDR1 SGHTA and CDR2 FQGNSA. The CDR3 length is 15 residues. Trimming at V came to 4 bases and at J to 5 bases, leaving 8 bases not matched to a gene. The CDR3 sequence is CASSSPGLAWETQYF. The DNA for the CDR3 is TGTGCCAGCAGCTCCCCGGGACTAGCATGGGAGACCCAGTACTTC.

The V and J genes are TRBV7-9 and TRBJ2-1; D not resolved. CDR3 length: 12 residues. V lost 2 bases and J lost 9, with 8 bases in between. CDR1 is SEHNR and CDR2 is FQNEAQ in the germline V gene (reference sequence). For the CDR3, the DNA is TGTGCCAGCAGCTTATGGGTGTCTGAGCAGTTCTTC. The encoded protein is CASSLWVSEQFF. The entire variable domain, with the rest obtained from reference TRBV7-9 and TRBJ2-1, is as follows: DTGVSQNPRHKITKRGQNVTFRCDPISEHNRLYWYRQTLGQGPEFLTYFQNEAQLEKSRLLSDRFSAERPKGSFSTLEIQRTEQGDSAMYLCASSLWVSEQFFGPGTRLTVL.

This clone was observed a handful of times. The V call is TRBV4-1, the J call TRBJ2-2; D not resolved. The CDR3 is made up of 15 amino acids. Germline V gene data show CDR1 as MGHRA and CDR2 as YSYEKL. Trimming removed 1 base from V and 3 bases from J, with 9 bases in between. The CDR3 coding sequence is TGCGCCAGCAGCCAAGGACGGAAAGACACCGGGGAGCTGTTTTTT. This gives the protein CASSQGRKDTGELFF.

This chain links TRBV19 with TRBJ2-7; 7 nucleotides align to TRBD2. The CDR3 length is 15 residues. V lost 6 bases, J lost 3 bases, and 11 bases stayed unmatched. Per the germline V gene, CDR1 is LNHDA and CDR2 is SQIVND (reference sequence). The CDR3 DNA sequence: TGTGCCAGTAGCCGGGGGACTACTCCAATCTACGAGCAGTACTTC. It translates to CASSRGTTPIYEQYF.